This entry lists 31 T cell receptor beta chains sequenced from one sample in a study of blood T cell repertoires in COVID-19. Profiling relied on immunoSEQ multiplex PCR, and the TCRdb table lists in-frame clones only, not all of them. Of about 120,000 clones listed, roughly four fifths are singletons. Sequencing was performed on peripheral blood. These TCRs come from a human donor in a cohort sampled during active COVID-19.

This clone has just one count. The chain carries TRBV28 and TRBJ2-2, with D possibly being TRBD2 (6 bases). The V gene lost 4 bases and the J gene lost 4 bases, with 13 bases spanning the gap. Germline V gene sequence: CDR1 MDHEN, CDR2 SYDVKM. CDR3 length: 15 amino acids. CDR3 sequence reads: CASSSPGTATGELFF. The CDR3 DNA is TGTGCCAGCAGTTCACCCGGGACTGCCACCGGGGAGCTGTTTTTT.

As DNA, the CDR3 is TGCGCCAGCAGCTGGAGGCCGCCAGGGGCCAGCGTCGACGAGCAGTACTTC. Its translation is CASSWRPPGASVDEQYF. The chain is built from TRBV5-1 and TRBJ2-7; TRBD1 is a possible D gene (6 bases). V dropped 3 bases and J dropped 5 bases, with 24 bases sitting between them. There are 17 residues in the CDR3. CDR1 SGHRS and CDR2 YFSETQ come from the germline V gene.

There are a few counts of this clone. This chain connects TRBV10-2 to TRBJ1-5; TRBD1 might be the D (6 bases). Germline CDR1 and CDR2: WSHSY and SAAADI. The CDR3 contains 15 residues. Deletions cut 2 bases from V and 7 bases from J, with 15 bases between. The CDR3 region has the DNA TGCGCCAGCAGTGAGGGGGCAGGGGTAGGGCAGCCCCAGCATTTT. Its translation: CASSEGAGVGQPQHF.

The V gene is TRBV2, the J gene TRBJ1-6; D is ambiguous. The CDR3 extends over 15 amino acids. Germline CDR1 reads SNHLY; CDR2 reads FYNNEI. With 3 bases removed from V and 0 bases from J, the gap between germline ends came to 6 bases. The CDR3 spells CASSETSSYNSPLHF. The CDR3 DNA sequence: TGTGCCAGCAGTGAGACAAGCTCCTATAATTCACCCCTCCACTTT. Together with reference TRBV2 and TRBJ1-6, the CDR3 gives the full variable domain: EPEVTQTPSHQVTQMGQEVILRCVPISNHLYFYWYRQILGQKVEFLVSFYNNEISEKSEIFDDQFSVERPDGSNFTLKIRSTKLEDSAMYFCASSETSSYNSPLHFGNGTRLTVT.

There are a few counts of this clone. The rearrangement joins TRBV28 to TRBJ1-3; D remains unclear. Germline V gene lookup returns CDR1 MDHEN and CDR2 SYDVKM. Trimming took 5 bases from V and 0 from J, leaving 11 bases between them. The CDR3 loop spans 15 amino acids. The CDR3 DNA is TGTGCCAGCAGTCCCCCAGGAATCTCTGGAAACACCATATATTTT. Residues: CASSPPGISGNTIYF.

Of note for this clone: The junction shows a germline mismatch at one end, possibly a read error. V and J are TRBV2 and TRBJ2-5; possibly TRBD2 for D (6 bases). CDR3 length: 10 amino acids. Germline V lookup: CDR1 SNHLY, CDR2 FYNNEI. CDR3 DNA sequence: TGTGCCAGCAGTGAACTTGGACTAAACTTC. Protein product: CASSELGLNF.

The rearrangement uses TRBV5-1 and TRBJ2-7; 8 bases line up with TRBD1. Germline CDR1 is SGHRS and CDR2 is YFSETQ. The CDR3 spans 13 residues. With 4 bases clipped from V and 3 bases from J, the junction kept 3 bases outside the gene matches. CDR3 region: CASSITGGYEQYF. CDR3 DNA sequence: TGCGCCAGCAGCATTACAGGGGGCTACGAGCAGTACTTC.

V usage is TRBV2 and J usage is TRBJ2-1; a possible D gene is TRBD2 (7 bases). The V and J ends lost 2 bases and 8 bases respectively, with 19 bases between them. The CDR3 extends over 16 amino acids. The germline CDR1 and CDR2 sequences are SNHLY and FYNNEI. The CDR3 sequence is CASSEREGRGGDEQFF. The CDR3 DNA follows: TGTGCCAGCAGTGAAAGGGAGGGTCGCGGGGGCGATGAGCAGTTCTTC.

The genes are TRBV27 and TRBJ2-1, with 10 bases fitting TRBD2. The CDR3 contains 15 residues. Germline V gives CDR1 MNHEY, CDR2 SMNVEV (reference sequence). J gave up 4 bases and V 5 bases, and 5 bases lay outside the gene matches. The CDR3 is CASSLSGGNYNEQFF. The CDR3 nucleotides are TGTGCCAGCAGTCTTAGCGGGGGGAATTACAATGAGCAGTTCTTC.

The chain joins TRBV3-1 (or the pseudogene TRBV3-2) to TRBJ1-2, with D tentatively TRBD1 (6 bases). V was shortened by 4 bases and J by 4 bases, with 16 bases between the two germline ends. Looked up from germline, CDR1 is LGHDT and CDR2 is YNNKEL (reference sequence). The CDR3 sequence is 15 residues long. CDR3 bases: TGTGCCAGCAGCCCCGGGGCAGGGGCGTTCTATGGCTACACCTTC. Translation: CASSPGAGAFYGYTF.

The chain links TRBV5-5 to TRBJ1-1; possibly TRBD1 for D (5 bases). Germline-derived CDR1 and CDR2 are SGHKS and YYEKEE (reference sequence). The CDR3 is made up of 13 amino acids. Trimming pared 4 bases from V and 4 bases from J, leaving 11 bases between. In nucleotides, the CDR3 is TGTGCCAGCAGCCCATGGCAGGGCACTGAAGCTTTCTTT. This codes for CASSPWQGTEAFF.

This clone was detected once. This chain joins TRBV6-5 and TRBJ2-5, with D possibly being TRBD2 (6 bases). Germline V lookup: CDR1 MNHEY, CDR2 SVGAGI. V was shortened by 6 bases and J by 0 bases, with 8 bases between the two germline ends. This CDR3 has 13 amino acids. As DNA, the CDR3 is TGTGCCAGCAGCCGGGACTACCAAGAGACCCAGTACTTC. Its protein product is CASSRDYQETQYF.

The DNA for the CDR3 is TGTGCCAGCAGCTTAGTCGGACAGGAAAATTCACCCCTCCACTTT. Amino acids: CASSLVGQENSPLHF. This chain uses TRBV7-2 with TRBJ1-6, with 7 bases that match TRBD1. The CDR3 consists of 15 residues. CDR1 is SGHTA, CDR2 FQGNSA, per germline. J gave up 7 bases and V 1 base, and 4 bases lay outside the gene matches.

The chain is built from TRBV5-1 and TRBJ2-6; 7 bases align to TRBD1. The CDR3 contains 17 residues. The junction had 8 bases not matched to a gene; V was cut back by 5 bases and J by 0 bases. Germline V CDR1 and CDR2: SGHRS, YFSETQ. CDR3 sequence reads: CASRAGGPGSGANVLTF. The CDR3 DNA is TGCGCCAGCAGAGCAGGGGGTCCGGGCTCTGGGGCCAACGTCCTGACTTTC.

This clone was found once. This chain connects TRBV6-5 to TRBJ2-2; weak D call: TRBD2 (5 bases). Germline CDR1 and CDR2: MNHEY and SVGAGI. The CDR3 loop spans 15 amino acids. Between the trimmed V and J ends, which lost 0 bases and 4 bases, there was a span of 9 bases. CDR3 sequence: CASSYSAGGTGELFF. Here the CDR3 DNA reads TGTGCCAGCAGTTACTCGGCCGGAGGCACCGGGGAGCTGTTTTTT.

The J gene is TRBJ1-1, the V gene TRBV3-1 (or the pseudogene TRBV3-2), with D perhaps matching TRBD1 (5 bases). V gave up 2 bases and J gave up 4 bases, with 11 bases separating them. The germline V gene encodes CDR1 LGHDT and CDR2 YNNKEL (reference sequence). This CDR3 has 14 amino acids. The CDR3 region is CASSQRQPSTEAFF. The CDR3 coding sequence is TGTGCCAGCAGCCAACGACAGCCGAGCACTGAAGCTTTCTTT.

The rearrangement links TRBV5-6 to TRBJ1-1, with D unresolved. V lost 4 bases and J 2 bases, leaving 12 bases between the germline ends. CDR3 size: 14 residues. Germline-derived CDR1 and CDR2 are SGHDT and YYEEEE. CDR3 amino acids: CASSPAWPNTEAFF. CDR3 nucleotide sequence: TGTGCCAGCAGCCCCGCTTGGCCAAACACTGAAGCTTTCTTT.

The rearrangement uses TRBV9 and TRBJ2-1; maybe TRBD1 (6 bases). Germline values: CDR1 SGDLS, CDR2 YYNGEE. Trimming left V 0 bases short and J 0 bases short, with 10 bases between. The CDR3 spans 16 residues. The CDR3 loop is CASSVGQAISYNEQFF. Here the CDR3 DNA reads TGTGCCAGCAGCGTAGGACAGGCCATCTCCTACAATGAGCAGTTCTTC.

This clone showed up just once. This chain connects TRBV27 to TRBJ1-6; D not resolved. Trimming removed 5 bases from V and 6 bases from J, with 14 bases in between. Germline values: CDR1 MNHEY, CDR2 SMNVEV (reference sequence). This CDR3 is 15 amino acids long. In DNA, the CDR3 is TGTGCCAGCAGTCGCGGTGCGGATATTAATTCACCCCTCCACTTT. Its translation is CASSRGADINSPLHF.

The chain combines TRBV5-4 with TRBJ2-2, with 8 bases fitting TRBD2. The CDR3 length is 16 residues. CDR1 is SGHNT, CDR2 YYREEE, per germline (reference sequence). Germline trimming cut 4 bases from V and 1 base from J; bases unmatched to any gene: 6. CDR3 sequence (DNA): TGTGCCAGCAGCCCACAGCGGGGGCTGAACACCGGGGAGCTGTTTTTT. This sequence encodes CASSPQRGLNTGELFF.

This clone appeared a few times. The rearrangement uses TRBV28 and TRBJ1-2, with D perhaps TRBD1 (5 bases). V shed 4 bases and J shed 4 bases, with 16 bases lying between them. Germline CDR1 is MDHEN and CDR2 is SYDVKM. The CDR3 extends over 15 amino acids. CDR3 protein: CASSSDGTGAYGYTF. The CDR3 nucleotides are TGTGCCAGCAGTTCGGACGGAACAGGAGCCTATGGCTACACCTTC.

The chain links TRBV15 to TRBJ1-3; 7 nucleotides match TRBD1. This CDR3 contains 15 residues. Unmatched junction bases numbered 2, after V lost 3 bases and J lost 0 bases. Looked up from germline, CDR1 is LNHNV and CDR2 is YYDKDF (reference sequence). For the CDR3, the DNA is TGTGCCACCAGCAGGGGACAGCCCTCTGGAAACACCATATATTTT. It yields the protein CATSRGQPSGNTIYF.

This clone was seen more than once but under ten times. This chain connects TRBV5-1 to TRBJ2-7, with 8 bases lining up with TRBD1. CDR1 is SGHRS, CDR2 YFSETQ, per germline. CDR3 length equals 12 residues. J gave up 5 bases and V 3 bases, and 1 base lay outside the gene matches. The chain's CDR3 is CASSSDRDEQYF. Here the CDR3 DNA reads TGCGCCAGCAGCTCGGACAGGGACGAGCAGTACTTC.

The chain recombines TRBV4-1 with TRBJ2-3, with D possibly TRBD2 on 6 matching bases. The CDR3 spans 17 residues. V was shortened by 1 base and J by 2 bases, with 16 bases between the two germline ends. Germline V gives CDR1 MGHRA, CDR2 YSYEKL. This CDR3 reads CASSQGPGAGTTDTQYF. The CDR3 nucleotides are TGCGCCAGCAGCCAAGGCCCTGGGGCGGGGACCACAGATACGCAGTATTTT.

The chain is built from TRBV5-4 and TRBJ2-5, with a possible D match to TRBD1 (6 bases). The CDR3 consists of 14 residues. The V end was cut by 4 bases, the J end by 7 bases, with 17 bases between. Germline V gene lookup returns CDR1 SGHNT and CDR2 YYREEE (reference sequence). The CDR3 here is CASSILTGGRTQYF. CDR3 nucleotide sequence: TGTGCCAGCAGCATCCTTACTGGGGGCCGGACCCAGTACTTC.

This clone was detected once. The chain recombines TRBV5-6 with TRBJ1-1; unclear D gene. The germline CDR1 and CDR2 sequences are SGHDT and YYEEEE. This CDR3 region has 15 residues. V gave up 3 bases and J gave up 1 base, with 13 bases separating them. CDR3: CASSSPAGPNTEAFF. The CDR3, as DNA: TGTGCCAGCAGCTCTCCGGCGGGCCCGAACACTGAAGCTTTCTTT. Full variable domain (rest looked up from reference TRBV5-6 and TRBJ1-1): DAGVTQSPTHLIKTRGQQVTLRCSPKSGHDTVSWYQQALGQGPQFIFQYYEEEERQRGNFPDRFSGHQFPNYSSELNVNALLLGDSALYLCASSSPAGPNTEAFFGQGTRLTVV.

CDR3 bases: TGTGCCAGCAGCCCAGCCAGGGTTACCGGGGAGCTGTTTTTT. This translates into CASSPARVTGELFF. This chain uses TRBV7-6 with TRBJ2-2; tentatively, D is TRBD1 (5 bases). Germline loops: CDR1 SGHVS, CDR2 FNYEAQ. V was cut by 5 bases and J by 5 bases, with 12 bases left in between. This CDR3 has 14 amino acids.

This chain links TRBV5-6 with TRBJ1-1; D may be TRBD1 (5 bases). Germline V gene lookup returns CDR1 SGHDT and CDR2 YYEEEE. V was clipped by 1 base and J by 1 base, with 11 bases between them. This CDR3 has 15 residues. The DNA for the CDR3 is TGTGCCAGCAGCTTGATTGGGGCCCGGAACACTGAAGCTTTCTTT. Translated: CASSLIGARNTEAFF.

The chain uses TRBV18 and TRBJ2-7, with TRBD1 identical over 8 bases. Germline V CDR1 and CDR2: KGHSH, LQKENI. The trim removed 2 bases at V and 4 bases at J, leaving 7 bases unmatched. This CDR3 has 15 residues. The DNA for the CDR3 is TGTGCCAGCTCACCAGGGACAGGAAGTGTTTACGAGCAGTACTTC. Its translation is CASSPGTGSVYEQYF.

This clone was seen a single time. The J gene is TRBJ2-1, the V gene TRBV7-2; 12 bases align to TRBD2. CDR1 and CDR2 from the germline V gene are SGHTA and FQGNSA. Trimming cost V 3 bases and J 0 bases; bases outside gene matches: 9. The CDR3 length is 19 residues. The CDR3 protein is CASSFPGLAGGSSYNEQFF. As DNA, the CDR3 is TGTGCCAGCAGCTTCCCGGGACTAGCGGGCGGAAGCTCCTACAATGAGCAGTTCTTC.

The V and J genes are TRBV21-1 and TRBJ2-3; the table's D call, TRBD2, was not checked against the DNA. TRBV21-1 is a pseudogene. CDR3 length: 14 amino acids. In DNA, the CDR3 is TGTGCCAGCGGCCAGCGGGGGAGCATGGCGACGCAGTATTTT. Its translation is CASGQRGSMATQYF.